The 4 T cell receptor beta chains given below trace back to one sample, sequenced in a study of shared T cell receptors in the human thymus. Clones were sequenced by immunoSEQ multiplex PCR, and TCRdb holds only the in-frame ones, with some missing. The sample holds some 720,000 clones, roughly 90% seen once. The same data also contributed to another study, on human thymus T cells.

Sequenced: thymocytes. The receptors were gathered from a boy under two years old with a congenital heart defect.

The chain links TRBV7-2 to TRBJ2-7; TRBD2 is a possible D gene (6 bases). The CDR3 length is 15 residues. V was trimmed by 1 base and J by 0 bases, leaving 10 bases between them. Germline V gives CDR1 SGHTA, CDR2 FQGNSA. The CDR3 region is CASSLVRDRSYEQYF. CDR3 in DNA: TGTGCCAGCAGCTTAGTGCGGGACCGCTCCTACGAGCAGTACTTC.

This chain joins TRBV29-1 and TRBJ2-2, with 8 bases matching TRBD2. There are 15 residues in the CDR3. V lost 6 bases and J lost 4; bases outside the gene matches: 10. Germline V lookup: CDR1 SQVTM, CDR2 ANQGSEA. The CDR3 protein is CSVPGVSGITGELFF. CDR3 nucleotides: TGCAGCGTCCCGGGGGTTAGCGGGATCACCGGGGAGCTGTTTTTT.

This clone has just one count. The chain has TRBV7-2 and TRBJ1-1; unclear D gene. There are 14 residues in the CDR3. V shed 4 bases and J shed 2 bases, with 11 bases lying between them. The germline V gene has CDR1 SGHTA and CDR2 FQGNSA. DNA for the CDR3: TGTGCCAGCAGCTCCGGAGGCTCAAACACTGAAGCTTTCTTT. Translated, it gives CASSSGGSNTEAFF. The whole variable domain, filled in from reference TRBV7-2 and TRBJ1-1, reads GAGVSQSPSNKVTEKGKDVELRCDPISGHTALYWYRQSLGQGLEFLIYFQGNSAPDKSGLPSDRFSAERTGGSVSTLTIQRTQQEDSAVYLCASSSGGSNTEAFFGQGTRLTVV.

This clone was seen just once. This chain connects TRBV30 to TRBJ2-2; 8 nucleotides match TRBD1. Germline V gives CDR1 GTSNPN, CDR2 SVGIG (reference sequence). V dropped 3 bases and J dropped 1; count of bases not matched to a gene: 7. This CDR3 contains 16 residues. CDR3 sequence reads: CAWRFPGQENTGELFF. CDR3 nucleotides: TGTGCCTGGAGATTCCCGGGACAGGAGAACACCGGGGAGCTGTTTTTT.